A selection of T cell receptor beta chains follows, all from one sample in a study of blood T cell repertoires in COVID-19. Clones were sequenced by immunoSEQ multiplex PCR, and TCRdb holds only the in-frame ones, with some missing. The sample shows 180,000 or so clones, over 75% of them seen only once. Input material: peripheral blood. The receptors shown here come from a woman aged 80 or older with acute or convalescent COVID-19. CDR3s include the opening cysteine and the closing phenylalanine or tryptophan. Each record gives: V gene, J gene, CDR3 protein.

>TRBV12-5|TRBJ2-3
CASASSRDFTDTQYF
>TRBV18|TRBJ2-3
CASSPVQSTDTQYF
>TRBV27|TRBJ1-1
CASSPEEGAEAFF
>TRBV29-1|TRBJ1-1
CSVVGQVEAFF
>TRBV11-2|TRBJ1-1
CASSFWTGTGTEAFF
>TRBV6-5|TRBJ2-5
CASSYAGTGETQYF
>TRBV5-6|TRBJ2-2
CASSPKRGRLSNTGELFF
>TRBV19|TRBJ1-2
CATLDQGLTYGYTF
>TRBV7-8|TRBJ2-3
CASSLVSGGPDTQYF
>TRBV12-5|TRBJ2-5
CASSGGRTSGGETQYF
>TRBV6-6|TRBJ2-1
CASRIAGEQFF
>TRBV7-9|TRBJ2-3
CASSLGSRPTQYF
>TRBV4-1|TRBJ2-7
CASSQQGYEQYF
>TRBV11-2|TRBJ2-7
CASSFWGLAGGRDYEQYF
>TRBV6-5|TRBJ1-2
CASSTGGVGYGYTF
>TRBV5-1|TRBJ1-4
CASSLDSGTGLEKLFF
>TRBV11-2|TRBJ2-7
CASSLAVSAGIESYEQYF
>TRBV18|TRBJ1-4
CASSPGYPGGKPNEKLFF
>TRBV2|TRBJ2-1
CASSLAGGYNEQFF
>TRBV5-5|TRBJ1-1
CASSLSGRAEAFF
>TRBV9|TRBJ2-1
CASSVGARDRGKDEQFF
>TRBV29-1|TRBJ1-1
CSVDRFPEAFF
>TRBV7-2|TRBJ2-1
CASSFRTGIGPNEQFF
>TRBV6-5|TRBJ1-1
CASREVGYTEAFF
>TRBV24-1|TRBJ2-3
CATAGQGDVSGGIGDTQYF
>TRBV7-8|TRBJ2-7
CASSLAGGSYEQYF
>TRBV13|TRBJ2-5
CASARGEGTQYF
>TRBV18|TRBJ2-2
CASSPSQSGNTGELFF
>TRBV6-2/TRBV6-3|TRBJ1-5
CASSEGQGVGQPQHF
>TRBV16|TRBJ2-3
CASSQTRDTQYF
>TRBV7-2|TRBJ2-5
CASSFSGGIGETQYF
>TRBV19|TRBJ2-1
CASSTLAGAHNEQFF
>TRBV11-2|TRBJ1-2
CASSMGQGSYGYTF
>TRBV10-2|TRBJ2-1
CASSVTSVASEQFF
>TRBV2|TRBJ1-1
CASSGQGATEAFF
>TRBV6-6|TRBJ2-3
CASSLLRLAGVGGGDTQYF
>TRBV30|TRBJ2-2
CAWSKSSGSVTGELFF
>TRBV9|TRBJ2-1
CASSPRGTNPYNEQFF
>TRBV24-1|TRBJ2-1
CATSDLPNEQFF
>TRBV2|TRBJ2-3
CASSETSGGYSRSDTQYF